Shown below are 26 T cell receptor beta chains from a single sample sequenced in a study of T cells in Graves' hyperthyroidism and ophthalmopathy. The source material, RNA transcripts, was used to amplify TCR beta CDR3 regions. The primer set for the first-round RT-PCR of the TCR CDR3 was HTBI. TCRdb ran MiXCR on the multiplex PCR reads and lists one entry per CDR3 protein. The sample has around 600,000 distinct CDR3 sequences, roughly 14% seen once. Sequenced: blood. These receptors all stem from a woman aged 45-65 years with Graves' ophthalmopathy.

This clonotype was counted many times. The CDR3 DNA reads TGTGCCAGCAGCTTAGAGACCGGCGCTTCCTACGAGCAGTACTTC. Its protein product is CASSLETGASYEQYF. V usage is TRBV7-8 and J usage is TRBJ2-7; no definite D call. CDR1 and CDR2 (germline): SGHVS, FQNEAQ. The CDR3 extends over 15 amino acids. Trimming left V 1 base short and J 1 base short, with 11 bases between. The full variable domain, completed using reference TRBV7-8 and TRBJ2-7, is GAGVSQSPRYKVAKRGQDVALRCDPISGHVSLFWYQQALGQGPEFLTYFQNEAQLDKSGLPSDRFFAERPEGSVSTLKIQRTQQEDSAVYLCASSLETGASYEQYFGPGTRLTVT.

This clonotype was picked up many times. V usage is TRBV6-5 and J usage is TRBJ1-5; D unresolved. Trimming pared 2 bases from V and 3 bases from J, leaving 5 bases between. CDR1 is MNHEY and CDR2 is SVGAGI in the germline V gene. This CDR3 is built from 13 residues. CDR3 residues: CASSYDTNQPQHF. For the CDR3, the DNA is TGTGCCAGCAGTTACGACACCAATCAGCCCCAGCATTTT.

This clonotype was seen at least ten times. V is TRBV3-1 and J is TRBJ1-4; a weak D match, TRBD1 (5 bases). CDR1 and CDR2 (germline): LGHDT, YNNKEL (reference sequence). The CDR3 has 15 residues. V was cut by 4 bases and J by 12 bases, with 21 bases left in between. CDR3 bases: TGTGCCAGCAGCCCGACCATGAGGCAGGGTGGAGAACTGTTTTTT. Amino acid sequence: CASSPTMRQGGELFF.

The V call is TRBV5-1, the J call TRBJ2-1, with D perhaps matching TRBD2 (6 bases). V was pared by 4 bases and J by 5 bases, with 16 bases between. This CDR3 contains 15 residues. The germline V gene has CDR1 SGHRS and CDR2 YFSETQ. The CDR3 DNA is TGCGCCAGCAGCCGTTTATTAGCGGAGAACAATGAGCAGTTCTTC. It codes for CASSRLLAENNEQFF.

The chain couples TRBV4-3 to TRBJ1-2; D might be TRBD1 (5 bases). CDR1 and CDR2 (germline): LGHNA, YSLEER. V lost 5 bases and J 5 bases, leaving 18 bases between the germline ends. This CDR3 contains 15 residues. The CDR3 sequence: CASSSYLDSSYGYTF. The CDR3 nucleotides read TGCGCCAGCAGCAGCTACCTCGACAGCTCGTATGGCTACACCTTC.

This clonotype was detected ten times or more. The CDR3 coding sequence is TGTGCCAGCAGCTTACGGACAGGGGGTTACGAGCAGTACTTC. Its translation is CASSLRTGGYEQYF. V usage is TRBV12-3 or TRBV12-4 and J usage is TRBJ2-7, with 10 bases that match TRBD1. V was pared by 6 bases and J by 4 bases, with 6 bases of the junction left unmatched. This CDR3 has 14 amino acids.

This clonotype was observed a single time. The chain links TRBV6-1 to TRBJ2-1; 10 nucleotides match TRBD2. CDR3 size: 15 residues. The V and J ends lost 2 bases and 9 bases, in that order; junction bases with no gene match: 7. Germline V gene data show CDR1 as MNHNS and CDR2 as SASEGT. The CDR3 nucleotides are TGTGCCAGCAGTGAAAACCTAGCGGGAGATCGTGAGCAGTTCTTC. Translating gives CASSENLAGDREQFF.

The V call is TRBV6-1, the J call TRBJ1-2, with D hard to call. The CDR3 has 16 amino acids. Trimming cost V 8 bases and J 6 bases, with 25 bases left between them. Germline V gene sequence: CDR1 MNHNS, CDR2 SASEGT. The CDR3 DNA reads TGTGCCAGCGATCCCGAGTATGGACTAGGCCGGAATGGCTACACCTTC. Translating it yields CASDPEYGLGRNGYTF.

This sequence joins TRBV20-1 and TRBJ2-3, with 9 bases matching TRBD2. The CDR3 is 15 amino acids. V was clipped by 0 bases and J by 6 bases; unmatched bases: 7. Germline loops: CDR1 DFQATT, CDR2 SNEGSKA (reference sequence). This CDR3 is CSAREGSGSQDTQYF. The CDR3 DNA is TGCAGTGCTAGAGAAGGTAGCGGGAGTCAGGATACGCAGTATTTT.

The J gene is TRBJ2-6, the V gene TRBV5-6; D is ambiguous. The CDR3 runs to 15 residues. Trimming cost V 4 bases and J 2 bases, with 10 bases left between them. Germline V gene sequence: CDR1 SGHDT, CDR2 YYEEEE. The CDR3 is CASSPPRAGANVLTF. DNA of the CDR3: TGTGCCAGCAGCCCTCCTAGAGCTGGGGCCAACGTCCTGACTTTC.

This clonotype has at least ten counts. The chain uses TRBV20-1 and TRBJ1-1; D call uncertain. Trimming took off 2 bases at V and 0 bases at J, with 7 bases between the two ends. Looked up from germline, CDR1 is DFQATT and CDR2 is SNEGSKA (reference sequence). The length of the CDR3 is 13 residues. The CDR3 here is CSARPVMNTEAFF. As DNA, the CDR3 is TGCAGTGCTAGACCTGTGATGAACACTGAAGCTTTCTTT.

This clonotype was detected ten times or more. The chain carries TRBV28 and TRBJ2-6, with D unclear. V was pared by 3 bases and J by 1 base, with 13 bases between. The CDR3 is 17 residues long. CDR1 and CDR2 from the germline V gene are MDHEN and SYDVKM. DNA of the CDR3: TGTGCCAGCAGTTTGTACAGTATAGAATCTGGGGCCAACGTCCTGACTTTC. Amino acid sequence: CASSLYSIESGANVLTF.

The J gene is TRBJ2-1, the V gene TRBV5-1, with TRBD2 identical over 12 bases. There are 16 residues in the CDR3. J was trimmed by 3 bases and V by 3 bases; bases with no gene match: 4. The germline CDR1 and CDR2 sequences are SGHRS and YFSETQ. CDR3 in DNA: TGCGCCAGCAGCTCCGGACTAGCGGGGTACTACAATGAGCAGTTCTTC. Translation gives CASSSGLAGYYNEQFF.

This clonotype appeared many times. This chain uses TRBV12-3 or TRBV12-4 with TRBJ2-5; 9 nucleotides match TRBD2. The CDR3 runs 14 residues. Trimming took 1 base from V and 5 from J; bases not matched to a gene: 2. The CDR3 nucleotides read TGTGCCAGCAGTTTAGTTGCGGGAGGGGAGACCCAGTACTTC. This encodes CASSLVAGGETQYF.

As concerns this clonotype: This may be a read error: a much more frequent sequence differs by one nucleotide. J is TRBJ2-5 and V is TRBV6-2 or TRBV6-3, with TRBD1 matching 9 bases. Germline lookup yields CDR1 MNHEY and CDR2 SVGEGT. This CDR3 is 13 amino acids long. The J segment lost 6 bases and the V segment lost 7 bases, leaving 6 bases of the junction unmatched. This chain's CDR3 is CASNRDRVQTQYF. The CDR3 DNA is TGTGCCAGCAACCGGGACAGGGTCCAGACCCAGTACTTC.

This clonotype appeared many times. The J gene is TRBJ2-7, the V gene TRBV11-3; 9 nucleotides line up with TRBD1. CDR3 length: 18 amino acids. J lost 3 bases, V lost 3 bases, and 15 bases had no gene match. CDR1 and CDR2 (germline): SGHNT, YENEEA. DNA of the CDR3: TGTGCCAGCAGCTTCACCGGGACAGGGCTCTTTAACGTCTACGAGCAGTACTTC. Translating it yields CASSFTGTGLFNVYEQYF.

The genes are TRBV6-2 or TRBV6-3 and TRBJ2-3, with D perhaps matching TRBD2 (6 bases). CDR3 length: 13 amino acids. From germline, CDR1 is MNHEY and CDR2 SVGEGT. CDR3 in amino acids: CGSGRDRVDTQYF. CDR3 bases: TGTGGGAGCGGGCGGGATAGGGTCGATACGCAGTATTTT.

This chain joins TRBV28 and TRBJ2-7, with 7 nucleotides matching TRBD1. The germline V gene has CDR1 MDHEN and CDR2 SYDVKM. This CDR3 has 16 amino acids. Unmatched junction bases numbered 15, after V lost 8 bases and J lost 2 bases. The CDR3 loop reads CASSWDRTGFTYEQYF. The CDR3 bases are TGTGCCAGCTCCTGGGACCGGACAGGCTTTACCTACGAGCAGTACTTC. Together with reference TRBV28 and TRBJ2-7, the CDR3 gives the full variable domain: DVKVTQSSRYLVKRTGEKVFLECVQDMDHENMFWYRQDPGLGLRLIYFSYDVKMKEKGDIPEGYSVSREKKERFSLILESASTNQTSMYLCASSWDRTGFTYEQYFGPGTRLTVT.

The table lists this clonotype with many counts. This chain links TRBV5-5 with TRBJ2-7, with 7 bases lining up with TRBD1. CDR3 length: 15 amino acids. Germline V gene sequence: CDR1 SGHKS, CDR2 YYEKEE (reference sequence). J was trimmed by 4 bases and V by 4 bases; bases with no gene match: 11. CDR3 amino acids: CASSANPGTVYEQYF. The CDR3 DNA reads TGTGCCAGCAGCGCCAATCCCGGGACAGTGTACGAGCAGTACTTC.

This clonotype occurred a few times. CDR3 sequence (DNA): TGTGCCAGCAGCTCCAAGACAGGGAGAGGTTTAGAGAACACTGAAGCTTTCTTT. Translated: CASSSKTGRGLENTEAFF. This rearrangement joins TRBV5-6 to TRBJ1-1; 7 nucleotides align to TRBD1. Germline V gene sequence: CDR1 SGHDT, CDR2 YYEEEE. This CDR3 region has 18 residues. The V and J ends lost 3 bases and 1 base, in that order; junction bases with no gene match: 15.

This clonotype was seen many times. The V gene is TRBV27, the J gene TRBJ1-2, with D hard to call. V gave up 5 bases and J gave up 8 bases, with 15 bases separating them. CDR3 size: 13 residues. In germline, CDR1 is MNHEY, CDR2 SMNVEV (reference sequence). The CDR3 nucleotides read TGTGCCAGCAGTCCCACAGTAGGGAAAGGCTACACCTTC. As protein: CASSPTVGKGYTF.

This clonotype was seen ten or more times. The chain's CDR3 is CASSSGPRDTEAFF. The CDR3 DNA sequence: TGTGCCAGCAGCTCGGGACCTAGGGACACTGAAGCTTTCTTT. J is TRBJ1-1 and V is TRBV11-2; D perhaps matches TRBD1 (5 bases). V lost 4 bases and J 3 bases, leaving 12 bases between the germline ends. From germline, CDR1 is SGHAT and CDR2 FQNNGV. The CDR3 consists of 14 residues.

This clonotype was counted between two and nine times. The chain joins TRBV29-1 to TRBJ2-7; D unclear. Trimming pared 7 bases from V and 7 bases from J, leaving 20 bases between. The CDR3 loop spans 13 amino acids. Germline lookup yields CDR1 SQVTM and CDR2 ANQGSEA. The DNA for the CDR3 is TGCAGCGCCACCTACCGTACACCCATGGAGCAGTACTTC. This codes for CSATYRTPMEQYF.

This clonotype has more than one count but fewer than ten. This chain joins TRBV3-1 and TRBJ2-7, with a tentative D call TRBD1 (6 bases). The length of the CDR3 is 16 residues. The germline CDR1 and CDR2 sequences are LGHDT and YNNKEL (reference sequence). V was cut by 3 bases and J by 2 bases, with 17 bases left in between. CDR3 nucleotide sequence: TGTGCCAGCAGCCACGGACCTAACAGGGAAACCTACGAGCAGTACTTC. The encoded protein is CASSHGPNRETYEQYF.

This clonotype was detected many times. The chain joins TRBV5-5 to TRBJ1-5, with D possibly being TRBD1 (5 bases). Trimming left V 0 bases short and J 0 bases short, with 10 bases between. The CDR3 contains 16 residues. Germline V gene data show CDR1 as SGHKS and CDR2 as YYEKEE (reference sequence). This chain's CDR3 is CASSLDRGYSNQPQHF. As DNA, the CDR3 is TGTGCCAGCAGCTTGGATAGGGGCTATAGCAATCAGCCCCAGCATTTT.

The V and J genes are TRBV29-1 and TRBJ2-7; D possibly corresponds to TRBD2 (5 bases). The germline V gene has CDR1 SQVTM and CDR2 ANQGSEA. V was shortened by 5 bases and J by 6 bases, with 17 bases between the two germline ends. The length of the CDR3 is 13 residues. Written as DNA, the CDR3 is TGCAGCGTTTGGTTGCAGGACTCCCTCGAGCAGTACTTC. Protein product: CSVWLQDSLEQYF.